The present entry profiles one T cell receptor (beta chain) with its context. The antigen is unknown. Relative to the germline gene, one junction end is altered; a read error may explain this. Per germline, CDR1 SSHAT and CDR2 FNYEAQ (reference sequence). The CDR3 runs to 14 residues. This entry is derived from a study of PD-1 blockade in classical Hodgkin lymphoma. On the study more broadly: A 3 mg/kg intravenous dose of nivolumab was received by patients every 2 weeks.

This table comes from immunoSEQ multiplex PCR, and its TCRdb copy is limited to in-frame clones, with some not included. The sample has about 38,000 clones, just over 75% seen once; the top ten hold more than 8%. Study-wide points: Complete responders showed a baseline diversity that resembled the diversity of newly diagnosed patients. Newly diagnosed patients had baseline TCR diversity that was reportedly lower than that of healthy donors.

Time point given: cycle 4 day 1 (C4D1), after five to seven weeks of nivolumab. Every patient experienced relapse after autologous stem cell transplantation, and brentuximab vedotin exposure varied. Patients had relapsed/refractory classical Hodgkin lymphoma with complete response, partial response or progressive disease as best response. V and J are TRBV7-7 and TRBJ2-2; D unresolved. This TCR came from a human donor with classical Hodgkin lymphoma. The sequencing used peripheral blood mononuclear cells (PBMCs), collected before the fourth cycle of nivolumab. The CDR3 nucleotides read TGTGCTAGCAGCCCTCGACCGAACACCGGGGAGCTGTTTTTT. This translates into CASSPRPNTGELFF.